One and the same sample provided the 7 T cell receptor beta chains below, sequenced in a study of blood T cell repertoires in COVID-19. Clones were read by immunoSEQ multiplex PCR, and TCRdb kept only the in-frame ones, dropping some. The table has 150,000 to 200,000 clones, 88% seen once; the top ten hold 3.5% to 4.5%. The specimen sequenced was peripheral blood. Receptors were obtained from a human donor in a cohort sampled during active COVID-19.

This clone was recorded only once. CDR3 coding DNA: TGTGCCAGCAGCTTAAGACAGGCCCTCTCTGGAAACACCATATATTTT. This encodes CASSLRQALSGNTIYF. The chain uses TRBV7-8 and TRBJ1-3; TRBD1 might be the D (6 bases). The CDR3 sequence is 16 residues long. Germline loops: CDR1 SGHVS, CDR2 FQNEAQ. Trimming cost V 2 bases and J 0 bases, with 11 bases left between them. Using reference TRBV7-8 and TRBJ1-3 for the parts outside the CDR3, the full variable domain is GAGVSQSPRYKVAKRGQDVALRCDPISGHVSLFWYQQALGQGPEFLTYFQNEAQLDKSGLPSDRFFAERPEGSVSTLKIQRTQQEDSAVYLCASSLRQALSGNTIYFGEGSWLTVV.

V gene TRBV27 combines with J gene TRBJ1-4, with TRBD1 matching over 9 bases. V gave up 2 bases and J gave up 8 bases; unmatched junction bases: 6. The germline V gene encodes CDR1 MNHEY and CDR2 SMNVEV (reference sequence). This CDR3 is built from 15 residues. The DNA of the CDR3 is TGTGCCAGCAGTTTAGGAGGACAGGGGTGGGAAAAACTGTTTTTT. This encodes CASSLGGQGWEKLFF.

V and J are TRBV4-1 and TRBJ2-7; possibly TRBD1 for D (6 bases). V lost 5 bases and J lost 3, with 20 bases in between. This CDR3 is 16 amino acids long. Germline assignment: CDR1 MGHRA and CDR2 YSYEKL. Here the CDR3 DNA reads TGCGCCAGCAGCTCTATAGACAGGCTAGGGATCTACGAGCAGTACTTC. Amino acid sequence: CASSSIDRLGIYEQYF.

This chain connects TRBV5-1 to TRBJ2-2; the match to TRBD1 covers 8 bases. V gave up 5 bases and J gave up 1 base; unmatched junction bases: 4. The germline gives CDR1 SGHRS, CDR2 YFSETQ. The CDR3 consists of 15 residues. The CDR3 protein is CASRAGTGNTGELFF. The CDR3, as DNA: TGCGCCAGCAGGGCCGGGACAGGGAACACCGGGGAGCTGTTTTTT.

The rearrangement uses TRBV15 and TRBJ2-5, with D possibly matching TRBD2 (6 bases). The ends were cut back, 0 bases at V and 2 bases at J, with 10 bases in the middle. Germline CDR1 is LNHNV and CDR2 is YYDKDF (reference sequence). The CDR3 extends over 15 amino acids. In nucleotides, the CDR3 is TGTGCCACCAGCAGAGAGGGGGGTCGGCAAGAGACCCAGTACTTC. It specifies CATSREGGRQETQYF.

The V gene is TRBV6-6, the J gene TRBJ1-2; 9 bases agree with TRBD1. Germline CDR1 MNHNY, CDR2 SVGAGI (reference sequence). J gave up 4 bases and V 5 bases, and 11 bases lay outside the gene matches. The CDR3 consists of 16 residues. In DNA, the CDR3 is TGTGCCAGCAGTACCGACAGGGGGTGGGGATCCTATGGCTACACCTTC. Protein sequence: CASSTDRGWGSYGYTF.

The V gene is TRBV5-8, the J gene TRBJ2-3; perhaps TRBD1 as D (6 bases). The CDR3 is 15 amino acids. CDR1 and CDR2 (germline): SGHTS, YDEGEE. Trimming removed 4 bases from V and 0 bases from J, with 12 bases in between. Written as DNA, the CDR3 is TGTGCCAGCAGCCCCGGGACACTAAGCACAGATACGCAGTATTTT. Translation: CASSPGTLSTDTQYF.